The count of the clone carrying this T cell receptor beta chain is one. The antigen remains unidentified. Data came from immunoSEQ multiplex PCR; TCRdb stores just in-frame clones and leaves some out. This table has 80,000 or so clones, about 83% appearing once. The data were taken from a study of OX40 agonist ivuxolimab in advanced cancers. Study-wide background: Of mixed ages from about 20 to 85 and averaging around 60 years, the group was about 80% male. General study points: Both CD4+ and CD8+ T cell populations in blood had undergone clonal expansion by week 6 at 0.1 to 3.0 mg/kg.

Trimming removed 4 bases from V and 8 bases from J, with 8 bases in between. Per germline, CDR1 MDHEN and CDR2 SYDVKM. There are 11 residues in the CDR3. The source of this sequence is an adult with an advanced solid tumor such as melanoma, head and neck, liver or kidney cancer. The source material was CD4+ or CD8+ T cells sorted from blood, sampled in a trial of the OX40 agonist ivuxolimab. The chain has TRBV28 and TRBJ1-2, with D perhaps matching TRBD1 (5 bases). CDR3 sequence (DNA): TGTGCCAGCAGTTCGTGGGACGGCTACACCTTC. Its protein product is CASSSWDGYTF.